This T cell receptor (beta chain) was recovered during a study of blood T cell repertoires in COVID-19. Study at large: Samples came from the United States, Italy and Spain, spanning acute and convalescent COVID-19. The cDNA or gDNA used as material had been derived from T cells, B-cell-depleted T cells, or PBMCs.

With 7 bases clipped from V and 5 bases from J, the junction kept 9 bases outside the gene matches. This CDR3 is built from 14 residues. Germline lookup yields CDR1 SQVTM and CDR2 ANQGSEA. As handled by the study authors: Using reference gene primer amplification, nucleated cell counts were estimated. TCRdb's copy holds only in-frame clones and misses some; the assay was immunoSEQ multiplex PCR. The DNA was the basis for D and trimming; V, J and clone size are from that table. The table lists about 43,000 clones, 70% to 90% of them singletons. The chain is built from TRBV29-1 and TRBJ2-3; 10 nucleotides match TRBD1. Sequencing was done on a sample of peripheral blood. The TCR comes from a man aged 55 to 70 with active COVID-19. In DNA form, the CDR3 reads TGCAGCGGACGACAGGGGGCAAGGGGAGATACGCAGTATTTT. Translation gives CSGRQGARGDTQYF.